This entry lists 5 T cell receptor beta chains sequenced from one sample in a study of Ad26.COV2.S vaccination and SARS-CoV-2 variants. Treatment specified: 15 to 20 received Ad26.COV2.S at low or high dose, single or two shots; 5 received placebo; per-sample allocation not given. The samples were gathered on day 63 after the first injection of vaccine or placebo. Some clones are missing from TCRdb's copy, which holds only in-frame ones; the method was immunoSEQ multiplex PCR. The sample includes around 340,000 clones, around 90% of them seen just once. Sample: peripheral blood, taken in a trial of Ad26.COV2.S vaccine versus placebo. The receptors were gathered from a person between 18 and 59 years old who received the Ad26.COV2.S COVID-19 vaccine or a placebo.

This clone occurred once. The chain couples TRBV7-9 to TRBJ1-2; possibly TRBD1 for D (6 bases). Trimming cost V 3 bases and J 7 bases, with 15 bases left between them. Germline V lookup: CDR1 SEHNR, CDR2 FQNEAQ (reference sequence). This CDR3 region has 14 residues. The CDR3 sequence is CASSFDQGRSGYTF. For the CDR3, the DNA is TGTGCCAGCAGCTTTGATCAGGGGCGGAGTGGCTACACCTTC.

The chain has TRBV3-1 (or the pseudogene TRBV3-2) and TRBJ2-2; D is perhaps TRBD1 (5 bases). This CDR3 spans 15 amino acids. Germline V gene lookup returns CDR1 LGHDT and CDR2 YNNKEL (reference sequence). V was cut by 4 bases and J by 3 bases, with 12 bases left in between. The CDR3 nucleotides are TGTGCCAGCAGCCGTAGTGGGGCAGACACCGGGGAGCTGTTTTTT. Protein sequence: CASSRSGADTGELFF.

The genes are TRBV6-6 and TRBJ2-1, with 7 positions matching TRBD2. Per the germline V gene, CDR1 is MNHNY and CDR2 is SVGAGI (reference sequence). Trimming removed 0 bases from V and 7 bases from J; junction bases left unmatched: 9. The CDR3 loop spans 16 amino acids. DNA for the CDR3: TGTGCCAGCAGTTACTCGGCCGCGGGAGCGAAGAATGAGCAGTTCTTC. Translated, it gives CASSYSAAGAKNEQFF.

The V call is TRBV7-9, the J call TRBJ2-1, with 7 bases that match TRBD2. This CDR3 has 16 residues. Germline CDR1 is SEHNR and CDR2 is FQNEAQ (reference sequence). The J segment lost 0 bases and the V segment lost 1 base, leaving 3 bases of the junction unmatched. The CDR3 loop reads CASSLGLAGSYNEQFF. For the CDR3, the DNA is TGTGCCAGCAGCTTAGGACTAGCAGGCTCCTACAATGAGCAGTTCTTC.

This chain connects TRBV7-3 to TRBJ1-3; D call uncertain. The V end was cut by 5 bases, the J end by 0 bases, with 11 bases between. Germline CDR1 reads SGHTA; CDR2 reads FQGTGA. CDR3 size: 15 residues. CDR3 sequence (DNA): TGTGCCAGCAGCCCTGACGGCCTCTCTGGAAACACCATATATTTT. Its protein product is CASSPDGLSGNTIYF.